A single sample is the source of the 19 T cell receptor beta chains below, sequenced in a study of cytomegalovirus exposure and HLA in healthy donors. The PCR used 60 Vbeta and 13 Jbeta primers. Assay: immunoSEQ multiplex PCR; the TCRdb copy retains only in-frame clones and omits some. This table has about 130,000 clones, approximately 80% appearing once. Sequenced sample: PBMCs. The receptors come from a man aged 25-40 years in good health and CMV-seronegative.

The CDR3 protein is CASSPSEARNYGYTF. The CDR3 DNA is TGTGCCAGCAGTCCCAGCGAGGCCCGAAACTATGGCTACACCTTC. The V and J genes are TRBV6-1 and TRBJ1-2; D call uncertain. CDR3 size: 15 residues. Germline V gene data show CDR1 as MNHNS and CDR2 as SASEGT. The V end was cut by 5 bases, the J end by 2 bases, with 15 bases between.

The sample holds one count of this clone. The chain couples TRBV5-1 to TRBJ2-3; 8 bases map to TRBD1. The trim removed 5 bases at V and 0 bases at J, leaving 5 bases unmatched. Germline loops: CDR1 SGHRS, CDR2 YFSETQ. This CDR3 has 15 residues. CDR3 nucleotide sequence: TGCGCCAGCAGGGCTGGGACAGGAAGCACAGATACGCAGTATTTT. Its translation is CASRAGTGSTDTQYF.

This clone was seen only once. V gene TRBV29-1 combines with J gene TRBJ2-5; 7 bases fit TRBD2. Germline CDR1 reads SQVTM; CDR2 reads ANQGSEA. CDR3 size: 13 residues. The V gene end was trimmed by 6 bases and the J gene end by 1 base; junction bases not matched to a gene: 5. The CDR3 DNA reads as TGCAGCGTCCGATGGACTAGCCAAGAGACCCAGTACTTC. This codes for CSVRWTSQETQYF.

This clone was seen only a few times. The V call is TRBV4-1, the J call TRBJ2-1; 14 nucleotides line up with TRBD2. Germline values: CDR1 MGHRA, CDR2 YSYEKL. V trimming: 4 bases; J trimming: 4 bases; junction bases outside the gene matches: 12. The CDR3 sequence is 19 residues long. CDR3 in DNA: TGCGCCAGCAGCCTTTCAGGGACTAGCGGGAGTTTGAGATACAATGAGCAGTTCTTC. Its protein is CASSLSGTSGSLRYNEQFF.

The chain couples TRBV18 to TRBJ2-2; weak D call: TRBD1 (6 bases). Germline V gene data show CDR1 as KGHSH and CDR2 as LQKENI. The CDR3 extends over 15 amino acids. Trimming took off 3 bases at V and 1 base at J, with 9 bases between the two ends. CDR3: CASSPAGVNTGELFF. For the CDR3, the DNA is TGTGCCAGCTCACCTGCAGGGGTGAACACCGGGGAGCTGTTTTTT. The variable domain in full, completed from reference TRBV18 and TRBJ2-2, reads NAGVMQNPRHLVRRRGQEARLRCSPMKGHSHVYWYRQLPEEGLKFMVYLQKENIIDESGMPKERFSAEFPKEGPSILRIQQVVRGDSAAYFCASSPAGVNTGELFFGEGSRLTVL.

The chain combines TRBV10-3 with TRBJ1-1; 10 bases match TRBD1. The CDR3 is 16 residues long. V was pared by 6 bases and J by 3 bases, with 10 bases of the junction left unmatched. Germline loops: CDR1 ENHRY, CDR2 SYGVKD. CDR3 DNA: TGTGCCATCAGACGGGGACAGGGGTTTGGGGACACTGAAGCTTTCTTT. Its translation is CAIRRGQGFGDTEAFF.

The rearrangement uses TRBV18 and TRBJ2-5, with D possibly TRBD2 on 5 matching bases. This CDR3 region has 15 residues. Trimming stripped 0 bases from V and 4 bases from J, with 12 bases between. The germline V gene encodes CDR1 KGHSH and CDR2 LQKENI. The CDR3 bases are TGTGCCAGCTCACCACCGTCCCGGGAAGGAGAGACCCAGTACTTC. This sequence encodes CASSPPSREGETQYF. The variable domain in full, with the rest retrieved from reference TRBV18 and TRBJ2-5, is NAGVMQNPRHLVRRRGQEARLRCSPMKGHSHVYWYRQLPEEGLKFMVYLQKENIIDESGMPKERFSAEFPKEGPSILRIQQVVRGDSAAYFCASSPPSREGETQYFGPGTRLLVL.

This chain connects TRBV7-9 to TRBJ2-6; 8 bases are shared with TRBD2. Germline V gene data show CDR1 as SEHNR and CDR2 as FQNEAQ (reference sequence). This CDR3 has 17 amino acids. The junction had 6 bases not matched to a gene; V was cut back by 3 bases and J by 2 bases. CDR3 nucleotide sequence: TGTGCCAGCAGCTTCCCAGCGGGAGTGACTGGGGCCAACGTCCTGACTTTC. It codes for CASSFPAGVTGANVLTF. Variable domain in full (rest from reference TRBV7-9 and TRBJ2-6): DTGVSQNPRHKITKRGQNVTFRCDPISEHNRLYWYRQTLGQGPEFLTYFQNEAQLEKSRLLSDRFSAERPKGSFSTLEIQRTEQGDSAMYLCASSFPAGVTGANVLTFGAGSRLTVL.

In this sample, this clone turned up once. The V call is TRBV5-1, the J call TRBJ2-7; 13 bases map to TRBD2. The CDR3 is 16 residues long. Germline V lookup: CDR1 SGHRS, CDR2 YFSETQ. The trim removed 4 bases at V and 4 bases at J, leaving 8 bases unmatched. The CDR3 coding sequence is TGCGCCAGCAGCCAAGATGGACTAGCGGGAGAATACGAGCAGTACTTC. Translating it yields CASSQDGLAGEYEQYF. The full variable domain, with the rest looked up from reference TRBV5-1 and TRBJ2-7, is KAGVTQTPRYLIKTRGQQVTLSCSPISGHRSVSWYQQTPGQGLQFLFEYFSETQRNKGNFPGRFSGRQFSNSRSEMNVSTLELGDSALYLCASSQDGLAGEYEQYFGPGTRLTVT.

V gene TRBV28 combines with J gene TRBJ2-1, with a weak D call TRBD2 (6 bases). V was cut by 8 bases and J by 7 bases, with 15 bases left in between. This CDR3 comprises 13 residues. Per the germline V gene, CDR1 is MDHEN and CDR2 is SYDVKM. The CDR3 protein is CASSTGVGNEQFF. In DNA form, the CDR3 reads TGTGCCAGCTCAACGGGAGTGGGGAATGAGCAGTTCTTC.

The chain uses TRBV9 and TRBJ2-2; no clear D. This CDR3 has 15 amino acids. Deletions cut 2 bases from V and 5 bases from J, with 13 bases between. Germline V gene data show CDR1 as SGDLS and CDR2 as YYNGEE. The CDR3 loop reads CASSVNGERTGELFF. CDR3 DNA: TGTGCCAGCAGCGTGAATGGTGAGAGGACCGGGGAGCTGTTTTTT.

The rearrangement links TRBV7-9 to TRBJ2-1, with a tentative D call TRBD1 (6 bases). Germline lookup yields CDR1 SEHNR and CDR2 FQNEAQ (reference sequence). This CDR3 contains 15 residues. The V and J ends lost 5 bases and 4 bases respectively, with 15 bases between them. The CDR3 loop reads CASSRIQGTYNEQFF. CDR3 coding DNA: TGTGCCAGCAGCCGTATACAGGGTACATACAATGAGCAGTTCTTC.

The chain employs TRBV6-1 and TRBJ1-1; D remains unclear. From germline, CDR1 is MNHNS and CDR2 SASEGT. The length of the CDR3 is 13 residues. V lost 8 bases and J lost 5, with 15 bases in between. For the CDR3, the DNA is TGTGCCAGCTCCCTAGACCGAAGAACTGAAGCTTTCTTT. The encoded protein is CASSLDRRTEAFF.

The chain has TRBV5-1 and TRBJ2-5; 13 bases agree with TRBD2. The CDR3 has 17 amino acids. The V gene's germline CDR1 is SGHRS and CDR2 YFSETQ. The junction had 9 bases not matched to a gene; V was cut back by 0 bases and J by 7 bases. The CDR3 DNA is TGCGCCAGCAGCTTGGAGCCGGGACTAGCGGGGTCGGCGACCCAGTACTTC. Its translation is CASSLEPGLAGSATQYF.

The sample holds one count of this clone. The DNA of the CDR3 is TGTGCCAGCAGCTTATACCATTCGGGAGGGGGTTGGACTGAAGCTTTCTTT. Protein sequence: CASSLYHSGGGWTEAFF. The J gene is TRBJ1-1, the V gene TRBV7-9; D might be TRBD1 (6 bases). Germline V gene sequence: CDR1 SEHNR, CDR2 FQNEAQ (reference sequence). Trimming cost V 2 bases and J 5 bases, with 21 bases left between them. This CDR3 region has 17 residues. Full variable domain (missing parts from reference TRBV7-9 and TRBJ1-1): DTGVSQNPRHKITKRGQNVTFRCDPISEHNRLYWYRQTLGQGPEFLTYFQNEAQLEKSRLLSDRFSAERPKGSFSTLEIQRTEQGDSAMYLCASSLYHSGGGWTEAFFGQGTRLTVV.

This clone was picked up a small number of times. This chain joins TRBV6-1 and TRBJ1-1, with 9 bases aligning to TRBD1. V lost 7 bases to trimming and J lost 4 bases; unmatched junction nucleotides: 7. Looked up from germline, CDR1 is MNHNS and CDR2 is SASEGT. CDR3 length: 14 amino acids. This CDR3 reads CASTEQGAGTEAFF. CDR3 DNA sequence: TGTGCCAGCACGGAACAGGGGGCGGGCACTGAAGCTTTCTTT.

DNA for the CDR3: TGCAGCGGAAGGGGGTCTTCAAGCACAGATACGCAGTATTTT. Protein sequence: CSGRGSSSTDTQYF. The rearrangement links TRBV29-1 to TRBJ2-3, with D possibly matching TRBD1 (6 bases). Germline loops: CDR1 SQVTM, CDR2 ANQGSEA. This CDR3 is 14 amino acids long. The V end was cut by 7 bases, the J end by 0 bases, with 14 bases between.

CDR3 residues: CAWSVPQVRVGYTF. DNA of the CDR3: TGTGCCTGGAGTGTCCCGCAGGTCAGGGTCGGCTACACCTTC. This chain links TRBV30 with TRBJ1-2; TRBD1 is a possible D gene (5 bases). This CDR3 contains 14 residues. Germline V gives CDR1 GTSNPN, CDR2 SVGIG (reference sequence). Deletions cut 0 bases from V and 8 bases from J, with 16 bases between.

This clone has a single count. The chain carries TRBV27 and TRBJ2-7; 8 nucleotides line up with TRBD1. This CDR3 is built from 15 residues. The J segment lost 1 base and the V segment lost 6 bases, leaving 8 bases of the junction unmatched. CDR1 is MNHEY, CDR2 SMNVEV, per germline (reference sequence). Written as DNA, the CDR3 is TGTGCCAGCAGGACGCATCGACAGGGGTCCTACGAGCAGTACTTC. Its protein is CASRTHRQGSYEQYF.